The following is a T cell receptor (beta chain) sequence with its context. Its cognate antigen is unknown. The data stem from a study of cytomegalovirus exposure and HLA in healthy donors. Study summary: Earlier work reported approximately 110 million unique TCR beta sequences from 150 million to 200 million T cells. Among several hundred genotyped donors, roughly 80% fell in the Caucasian-associated ancestry cluster. Study-wide points: Sequencing depth across donors, presence/absence analyses assumed, was roughly uniform. According to an earlier analysis, most TCR beta V segments yielded productive rearrangements about 90% or about 30% of the time.

With 60 Vbeta and 13 Jbeta primers, the PCR was carried out. TCRdb keeps only in-frame clones here, not all; method: immunoSEQ multiplex PCR. The data show approximately 170,000 clones, about 82% seen once. This receptor was taken from a woman aged 18-35 years in good health and CMV-seronegative. The specimen sequenced was PBMCs.

The CDR3 bases are TGTGCCAGCAGTTTCCAGGGGGCATTCCAGGCTAACTATGGCTACACCTTC. It encodes CASSFQGAFQANYGYTF. The genes are TRBV28 and TRBJ1-2; 8 bases are shared with TRBD1. The CDR3 has 17 amino acids. The junction had 9 bases not matched to a gene; V was cut back by 3 bases and J by 0 bases. From germline, CDR1 is MDHEN and CDR2 SYDVKM.